Here is one T cell receptor beta chain with its context. Its target is not known. In germline, CDR1 is DFQATT, CDR2 SNEGSKA (reference sequence). The CDR3 spans 13 residues. J gave up 2 bases and V 3 bases, and 3 bases lay outside the gene matches. The sample is drawn from a study of T-cell memory formation after mild COVID-19. Overall study results and limits: There were some responding clones in pre-infection memory, which suggested that cross-reactive memory had joined. Among clones contracting day 15 to 85, CD4/CD8 was balanced, whereas later expanders leaned CD4+. CD4+ contracting clones were mainly CM and EM; CD8+ ones, EMRA.

TCRdb itself ran the 5' RACE reads through MiXCR, one entry per CDR3 protein. The table records roughly 170,000 distinct CDR3 sequences, about a fifth of them present only once. This receptor was identified in a man younger than 30 who had mild COVID-19 (a few samples of this study predate the infection). Cell type and time point are not known. The sequenced sample was PBMCs or a T cell subset sorted from them (not recorded which). The chain uses TRBV20-1 and TRBJ2-7; 8 bases map to TRBD1. The CDR3, as DNA: TGCAGTGCTAGGGGGACAGGCCCCTACGAGCAGTACTTC. Its translation is CSARGTGPYEQYF.